The TCR beta chain described here comes from a study of OX40 agonist ivuxolimab in advanced cancers. Germline lookup yields CDR1 SEHNR and CDR2 FQNEAQ (reference sequence). Trimming at V came to 0 bases and at J to 6 bases, leaving 9 bases not matched to a gene. The CDR3 runs to 17 residues. Libraries were prepared by immunoSEQ multiplex PCR; TCRdb keeps only in-frame clonotypes and omits some of them. This sample carries 30,000 or so clones, roughly 84% of them seen once, and the ten largest clones take around 21%. This rearrangement joins TRBV7-9 to TRBJ2-4, with TRBD1 matching over 9 bases. This TCR was sampled from an adult with an advanced solid tumor such as melanoma, head and neck, liver or kidney cancer. This material consisted of CD4+ or CD8+ T cells sorted from blood, taken in a trial of the OX40 agonist ivuxolimab. The CDR3 region is CASSLALGQGFRNIQYF. Here the CDR3 DNA reads TGTGCCAGCAGCTTAGCGCTAGGACAGGGGTTTAGAAACATTCAGTACTTC. Based on the CDR3 plus reference TRBV7-9 and TRBJ2-4, the full variable domain is DTGVSQNPRHKITKRGQNVTFRCDPISEHNRLYWYRQTLGQGPEFLTYFQNEAQLEKSRLLSDRFSAERPKGSFSTLEIQRTEQGDSAMYLCASSLALGQGFRNIQYFGAGTRLSVL.